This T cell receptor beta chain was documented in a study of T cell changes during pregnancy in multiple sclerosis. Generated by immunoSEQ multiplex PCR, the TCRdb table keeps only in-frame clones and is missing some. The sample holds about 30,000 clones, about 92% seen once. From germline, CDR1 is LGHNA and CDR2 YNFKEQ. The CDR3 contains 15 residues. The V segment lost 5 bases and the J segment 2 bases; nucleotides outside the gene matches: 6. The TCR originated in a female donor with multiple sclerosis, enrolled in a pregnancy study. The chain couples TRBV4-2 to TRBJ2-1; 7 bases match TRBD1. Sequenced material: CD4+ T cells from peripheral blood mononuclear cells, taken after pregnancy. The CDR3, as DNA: TGTGCCAGCAGCTACAGACAGGGCACCTACAATGAGCAGTTCTTC. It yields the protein CASSYRQGTYNEQFF.